The next 19 T cell receptor beta chains were all read from a single sample in a study of response to subunit inactivated influenza vaccine (dated by TCRdb to between 2017 and 2018). The library relied on RT-PCR. The instrument was an Illumina HiSeq 2500. In-frame beta chains were kept once TCRdb had trimmed the public reads at Q25 with fastp and called clones with MiXCR. Each CDR3 protein appears once, grouped with its most common genes and DNA. The sample profile shows 290,000 or so distinct CDR3 sequences; 20% to 25% of them were found once. 10% of the sample is held by the ten biggest clonotypes. Material: PBMCs from blood, obtained less than 22 months after vaccination. These TCRs come from a man between 50 and 70 years old who received an inactivated influenza vaccine. Donor details come from another sample of the same person, matched by shared clones.

This clonotype appeared a few times. V is TRBV20-1 and J is TRBJ1-1; 7 positions match TRBD1. The CDR3 sequence is 13 residues long. Germline loops: CDR1 DFQATT, CDR2 SNEGSKA (reference sequence). J was trimmed by 7 bases and V by 2 bases; bases with no gene match: 7. The CDR3 is CSARNRGRVEAFF. The CDR3 DNA sequence: TGCAGTGCTAGAAACAGGGGTAGGGTTGAAGCTTTCTTT.

The chain carries TRBV5-6 and TRBJ2-1, with D possibly TRBD1 on 6 matching bases. Germline values: CDR1 SGHDT, CDR2 YYEEEE. Between the trimmed V and J ends, which lost 4 bases and 0 bases, there was a span of 11 bases. This CDR3 has 15 residues. The CDR3 nucleotides are TGTGCCAGCAGCGTCCGGGACAACTCCTACAATGAGCAGTTCTTC. Protein product: CASSVRDNSYNEQFF. Based on the CDR3 plus reference TRBV5-6 and TRBJ2-1, the full variable domain is DAGVTQSPTHLIKTRGQQVTLRCSPKSGHDTVSWYQQALGQGPQFIFQYYEEEERQRGNFPDRFSGHQFPNYSSELNVNALLLGDSALYLCASSVRDNSYNEQFFGPGTRLTVL.

This sequence joins TRBV6-2 or TRBV6-3 and TRBJ1-1; 8 bases are shared with TRBD1. Germline assignment: CDR1 MNHEY and CDR2 SVGEGT. V lost 1 base to trimming and J lost 3 bases; unmatched junction nucleotides: 10. CDR3 length: 17 amino acids. The CDR3 sequence: CASSYFSGGMGDTEAFF. Here the CDR3 DNA reads TGTGCCAGCAGTTACTTCTCAGGGGGCATGGGGGACACTGAAGCTTTCTTT.

There are a few counts of this clonotype. The chain couples TRBV7-9 to TRBJ2-1, with TRBD2 as a possible D gene (5 bases). This CDR3 is 13 amino acids long. With 3 bases removed from V and 7 bases from J, the gap between germline ends came to 10 bases. Looked up from germline, CDR1 is SEHNR and CDR2 is FQNEAQ (reference sequence). The CDR3 DNA reads as TGTGCCAGCAGCTTGGACTTAGAAAATGAGCAGTTCTTC. Amino acids: CASSLDLENEQFF.

The chain links TRBV7-9 to TRBJ2-1, with 7 bases fitting TRBD2. The CDR3 sequence is 12 residues long. Unmatched junction bases numbered 2, after V lost 2 bases and J lost 10 bases. CDR1 and CDR2 from the germline V gene are SEHNR and FQNEAQ (reference sequence). This chain's CDR3 is CASSLWGGEQFF. In DNA, the CDR3 is TGTGCCAGCAGCTTATGGGGGGGGGAGCAGTTCTTC.

The chain links TRBV3-1 to TRBJ2-1; D remains unclear. This CDR3 spans 15 amino acids. V was shortened by 3 bases and J by 0 bases, with 9 bases between the two germline ends. The germline CDR1 and CDR2 sequences are LGHDT and YNNKEL (reference sequence). The CDR3 DNA reads as TGTGCCAGCAGCCATACTACAAACTCCTACAATGAGCAGTTCTTC. Residues: CASSHTTNSYNEQFF.

This clonotype was counted between two and nine times. The rearrangement joins TRBV12-3 or TRBV12-4 to TRBJ1-3, with 8 bases aligning to TRBD1. The ends lost 3 bases at V and 7 bases at J; junction bases unmatched: 23. This CDR3 is 20 amino acids long. Here the CDR3 reads CASSFPRQGTRGGLKNTIYF. The CDR3, as DNA: TGTGCCAGCAGTTTCCCTCGACAGGGGACACGGGGTGGGTTAAAGAACACCATATATTTT.

The chain carries TRBV11-2 and TRBJ2-4; D unclear. Germline CDR1 and CDR2: SGHAT and FQNNGV. V lost 1 base, J lost 0 bases, and 13 bases lay in between. CDR3 length: 17 residues. The CDR3 loop reads CASSLGPYRLAKNIQYF. CDR3 DNA: TGTGCCAGCAGCTTAGGTCCGTACAGACTAGCCAAAAACATTCAGTACTTC.

This clonotype was picked up a small number of times. The J gene is TRBJ1-3, the V gene TRBV4-1, with a tentative D call TRBD1 (6 bases). Germline V gene sequence: CDR1 MGHRA, CDR2 YSYEKL. This CDR3 region has 17 residues. Trimming left V 1 base short and J 4 bases short, with 17 bases between. The chain's CDR3 is CASSQGDPGTLGNTIYF. As DNA, the CDR3 is TGCGCCAGCAGCCAAGGCGACCCCGGGACACTCGGAAACACCATATATTTT.

This clonotype has just a few counts. The chain couples TRBV12-3 or TRBV12-4 to TRBJ2-1; TRBD2 is a possible D gene (6 bases). V was cut by 6 bases and J by 7 bases, with 16 bases left in between. The CDR3 runs to 14 residues. Here the CDR3 DNA reads TGTGCCAGCAGACCCGGGACTGGTGCTAATGAGCAGTTCTTC. Translating it yields CASRPGTGANEQFF.

The rearrangement links TRBV9 to TRBJ2-2; D gene uncertain. Germline values: CDR1 SGDLS, CDR2 YYNGEE. V dropped 0 bases and J dropped 4 bases, with 4 bases sitting between them. The CDR3 consists of 13 residues. The CDR3 sequence: CASSVGATGELFF. The CDR3 nucleotides are TGTGCCAGCAGCGTAGGGGCCACCGGGGAGCTGTTTTTT.

This clonotype has only a few counts. The chain joins TRBV5-1 to TRBJ1-2; maybe TRBD1 (6 bases). CDR1 SGHRS and CDR2 YFSETQ come from the germline V gene. V was shortened by 4 bases and J by 3 bases, with 13 bases between the two germline ends. The CDR3 loop spans 14 amino acids. This CDR3 is CASSLAGVYYGYTF. DNA of the CDR3: TGCGCCAGCAGCCTCGCAGGGGTCTACTATGGCTACACCTTC. The whole variable domain, filled in from reference TRBV5-1 and TRBJ1-2, reads KAGVTQTPRYLIKTRGQQVTLSCSPISGHRSVSWYQQTPGQGLQFLFEYFSETQRNKGNFPGRFSGRQFSNSRSEMNVSTLELGDSALYLCASSLAGVYYGYTFGSGTRLTVV.

This chain joins TRBV7-2 and TRBJ2-5; 8 bases line up with TRBD2. Germline V gene sequence: CDR1 SGHTA, CDR2 FQGNSA. The V segment lost 7 bases and the J segment 4 bases; nucleotides outside the gene matches: 8. The CDR3 extends over 14 amino acids. This chain's CDR3 is CASTATGGRETQYF. CDR3 bases: TGTGCCAGCACCGCCACGGGAGGGCGAGAGACCCAGTACTTC.

V and J are TRBV5-6 and TRBJ2-3, with TRBD1 matching over 7 bases. The junction had 9 bases not matched to a gene; V was cut back by 6 bases and J by 2 bases. Germline V lookup: CDR1 SGHDT, CDR2 YYEEEE. This CDR3 has 15 amino acids. Here the CDR3 reads CASTPPGQNTDTQYF. DNA of the CDR3: TGTGCCAGCACACCACCGGGACAGAACACAGATACGCAGTATTTT. The full variable domain, completed using reference TRBV5-6 and TRBJ2-3, is DAGVTQSPTHLIKTRGQQVTLRCSPKSGHDTVSWYQQALGQGPQFIFQYYEEEERQRGNFPDRFSGHQFPNYSSELNVNALLLGDSALYLCASTPPGQNTDTQYFGPGTRLTVL.

This clonotype was detected a few times. The CDR3, as DNA: TGTGCCAGCAGTTCCAGCTCTGGGGCCAACGTCCTGACTTTC. Encoded protein: CASSSSSGANVLTF. The genes are TRBV12-3 or TRBV12-4 and TRBJ2-6; D not certain. The CDR3 is 14 residues long. Deletions cut 4 bases from V and 0 bases from J, with 4 bases between.

This rearrangement joins TRBV30 to TRBJ1-2; a weak D match, TRBD1 (5 bases). Germline assignment: CDR1 GTSNPN and CDR2 SVGIG (reference sequence). This CDR3 has 12 residues. Trimming cost V 0 bases and J 8 bases, with 10 bases left between them. The CDR3 region is CAWSVPGGGYTF. Here the CDR3 DNA reads TGTGCCTGGAGTGTACCGGGGGGGGGCTACACCTTC.

The chain carries TRBV6-5 and TRBJ1-5, with TRBD1 matching over 7 bases. CDR1 MNHEY and CDR2 SVGAGI come from the germline V gene. The CDR3 extends over 13 amino acids. V shed 6 bases, J shed 7 bases, and the junction held 6 bases outside the gene matches. Here the CDR3 reads CASSYRGDQPQHF. The DNA for the CDR3 is TGTGCCAGCAGCTACAGGGGCGACCAGCCCCAGCATTTT.

This clonotype was counted only a few times. The rearrangement joins TRBV20-1 to TRBJ1-2; a weak D match, TRBD1 (6 bases). The germline V gene has CDR1 DFQATT and CDR2 SNEGSKA (reference sequence). The CDR3 length is 14 residues. V gave up 5 bases and J gave up 0 bases, with 13 bases separating them. The CDR3 is CSARPDRTNYGYTF. The CDR3, as DNA: TGCAGTGCTCGCCCGGACAGAACTAACTATGGCTACACCTTC.

The chain joins TRBV2 to TRBJ2-2; D is unclear. Between the trimmed V and J ends, which lost 3 bases and 0 bases, there was a span of 8 bases. Germline CDR1 reads SNHLY; CDR2 reads FYNNEI. This CDR3 spans 15 amino acids. The CDR3: CASSDWTPNTGELFF. Written as DNA, the CDR3 is TGTGCCAGCAGTGATTGGACCCCGAACACCGGGGAGCTGTTTTTT.